Each of the 29 T cell receptor beta chains below was sequenced from the same sample in a study of blood T cell repertoires in COVID-19. The method was immunoSEQ multiplex PCR; TCRdb's version includes in-frame clones alone and lacks a portion of them. The sample holds around 300,000 clones, approximately 91% seen once. The sequenced sample was PBMCs or T cells enriched from blood (not recorded which). The receptor source for this set is a middle-aged woman who had recovered from COVID-19.

This clone was observed at least ten times. The chain carries TRBV5-5 and TRBJ2-5; 9 nucleotides agree with TRBD2. Germline V CDR1 and CDR2: SGHKS, YYEKEE (reference sequence). With V trimmed by 0 bases and J by 2 bases, 2 bases remained unmatched. The CDR3 contains 15 residues. CDR3 sequence reads: CASSLASGAQETQYF. For the CDR3, the DNA is TGTGCCAGCAGCTTGGCTAGCGGGGCACAAGAGACCCAGTACTTC.

The rearrangement uses TRBV5-1 and TRBJ1-1; D unresolved. From germline, CDR1 is SGHRS and CDR2 YFSETQ. This CDR3 region has 17 residues. Deletions cut 0 bases from V and 3 bases from J, with 18 bases between. The CDR3 DNA reads as TGCGCCAGCAGCTTGGGTGCCGGGTTTGGCGCGGACACTGAAGCTTTCTTT. Translation gives CASSLGAGFGADTEAFF.

This rearrangement joins TRBV6-5 to TRBJ2-7; 9 nucleotides line up with TRBD1. Germline V gene sequence: CDR1 MNHEY, CDR2 SVGAGI. Losses at the gene ends were 6 bases for V and 3 bases for J; bases not matched to a gene: 3. CDR3 length equals 13 residues. The CDR3: CASRGTGSYEQYF. For the CDR3, the DNA is TGTGCCAGCAGGGGGACAGGGAGCTACGAGCAGTACTTC.

The chain combines TRBV5-6 with TRBJ2-3; 8 nucleotides line up with TRBD1. V gave up 3 bases and J gave up 2 bases; unmatched junction bases: 2. The CDR3 is 14 residues long. The germline gives CDR1 SGHDT, CDR2 YYEEEE. CDR3 in amino acids: CASSWDRYTDTQYF. CDR3 coding DNA: TGTGCCAGCAGCTGGGACAGGTACACAGATACGCAGTATTTT. The complete variable domain, with remaining parts taken from reference TRBV5-6 and TRBJ2-3, reads DAGVTQSPTHLIKTRGQQVTLRCSPKSGHDTVSWYQQALGQGPQFIFQYYEEEERQRGNFPDRFSGHQFPNYSSELNVNALLLGDSALYLCASSWDRYTDTQYFGPGTRLTVL.

Only one count was recorded for this clone. Here the CDR3 reads CASSEDQYAEAFF. As DNA, the CDR3 is TGTGCCAGCAGTGAAGACCAGTACGCTGAAGCTTTCTTT. The chain carries TRBV6-1 and TRBJ1-1; D unresolved. This CDR3 spans 13 amino acids. The germline CDR1 and CDR2 sequences are MNHNS and SASEGT. Trimming removed 1 base at V and 6 bases at J, with 9 bases between.

This clone came up once. The CDR3 reads CASSPGSGHSGNTIYF. The CDR3 coding sequence is TGTGCCAGCTCACCTGGCTCAGGCCACTCTGGAAACACCATATATTTT. V and J are TRBV18 and TRBJ1-3; D ambiguous. In germline, CDR1 is KGHSH, CDR2 LQKENI. The ends were cut back, 3 bases at V and 0 bases at J, with 12 bases in the middle. The CDR3 is made up of 16 amino acids.

The V gene is TRBV6-5, the J gene TRBJ1-6; D perhaps matches TRBD1 (5 bases). The V gene's germline CDR1 is MNHEY and CDR2 SVGAGI. The CDR3 totals 14 residues. V dropped 8 bases and J dropped 4 bases, with 12 bases sitting between them. The CDR3 DNA reads as TGTGCCAGCGCCTGGACAACATATAATTCACCCCTCCACTTT. It is translated as CASAWTTYNSPLHF.

The V gene is TRBV7-2, the J gene TRBJ2-5; D is unresolved. V was cut by 5 bases and J by 5 bases, with 6 bases left in between. Germline assignment: CDR1 SGHTA and CDR2 FQGNSA. The CDR3 loop spans 11 amino acids. The CDR3 protein is CASSPAETQYF. In nucleotides, the CDR3 is TGTGCCAGCAGCCCCGCGGAGACCCAGTACTTC.

The J gene is TRBJ1-4, the V gene TRBV2; 7 positions match TRBD1. Trimming at V came to 6 bases and at J to 8 bases, leaving 9 bases not matched to a gene. The CDR3 spans 14 residues. Germline CDR1 reads SNHLY; CDR2 reads FYNNEI. DNA of the CDR3: TGTGCCAGCAGACTACAGGGGATCAACGAAAAACTGTTTTTT. This translates into CASRLQGINEKLFF.

V usage is TRBV19 and J usage is TRBJ1-4, with TRBD1 matching 8 bases. The CDR3 totals 15 residues. Germline lookup yields CDR1 LNHDA and CDR2 SQIVND (reference sequence). Losses at the gene ends were 7 bases for V and 7 bases for J; bases not matched to a gene: 11. This CDR3 is CASTQPTGASEKLFF. CDR3 in DNA: TGTGCCAGTACCCAACCGACAGGGGCAAGTGAAAAACTGTTTTTT.

CDR3 nucleotides: TGTGCCAGCACCCGTCTGGGACAGTGGAACTATGGCTACACCTTC. Translation gives CASTRLGQWNYGYTF. V and J are TRBV9 and TRBJ1-2, with 7 bases fitting TRBD1. J lost 2 bases, V lost 6 bases, and 10 bases had no gene match. Germline V CDR1 and CDR2: SGDLS, YYNGEE. CDR3 size: 15 residues. Filled out from reference TRBV9 and TRBJ1-2, the complete variable domain reads DSGVTQTPKHLITATGQRVTLRCSPRSGDLSVYWYQQSLDQGLQFLIQYYNGEERAKGNILERFSAQQFPDLHSELNLSSLELGDSALYFCASTRLGQWNYGYTFGSGTRLTVV.

The chain links TRBV6-5 to TRBJ1-3, with D possibly matching TRBD1 (6 bases). The CDR3 sequence is 13 residues long. Per the germline V gene, CDR1 is MNHEY and CDR2 is SVGAGI. Trimming removed 8 bases from V and 2 bases from J, with 10 bases in between. The chain's CDR3 is CASRGGPGNTIYF. CDR3 nucleotides: TGTGCCAGCCGGGGGGGCCCTGGAAACACCATATATTTT.

J is TRBJ1-2 and V is TRBV18; 8 positions agree with TRBD1. The V and J ends lost 1 base and 6 bases, in that order; junction bases with no gene match: 7. CDR1 KGHSH and CDR2 LQKENI come from the germline V gene. The CDR3 is 15 amino acids. CDR3 sequence reads: CASSPRTGRHNGYTF. In DNA, the CDR3 is TGTGCCAGCTCACCACGGACAGGGCGGCATAATGGCTACACCTTC. Full variable domain (rest looked up from reference TRBV18 and TRBJ1-2): NAGVMQNPRHLVRRRGQEARLRCSPMKGHSHVYWYRQLPEEGLKFMVYLQKENIIDESGMPKERFSAEFPKEGPSILRIQQVVRGDSAAYFCASSPRTGRHNGYTFGSGTRLTVV.

Worth noting for this clone: At the DNA level, this CDR3 is encoded by other sequences in the same sample as well. The genes are TRBV19 and TRBJ1-3; no clear D gene. This CDR3 spans 12 amino acids. Germline lookup yields CDR1 LNHDA and CDR2 SQIVND (reference sequence). Trimming stripped 4 bases from V and 4 bases from J, with 5 bases between. Here the CDR3 DNA reads TGTGCCAGTAGTAGAGCGGGAAACACCATATATTTT. Protein sequence: CASSRAGNTIYF.

This chain joins TRBV9 and TRBJ1-2; 9 nucleotides match TRBD1. This CDR3 comprises 17 residues. In germline, CDR1 is SGDLS, CDR2 YYNGEE. Trimming cost V 0 bases and J 4 bases; bases outside gene matches: 10. The CDR3 protein is CASSVGTGGAWGYGYTF. For the CDR3, the DNA is TGTGCCAGCAGCGTAGGTACAGGGGGCGCTTGGGGCTATGGCTACACCTTC.

This rearrangement joins TRBV5-1 to TRBJ1-2, with 7 bases lining up with TRBD1. The CDR3 extends over 14 amino acids. The V gene end was trimmed by 0 bases and the J gene end by 3 bases; junction bases not matched to a gene: 2. The germline V gene has CDR1 SGHRS and CDR2 YFSETQ. CDR3 in DNA: TGCGCCAGCAGCTTGGACAGGGGCCACTATGGCTACACCTTC. Protein sequence: CASSLDRGHYGYTF.

The chain recombines TRBV7-2 with TRBJ1-1, with 8 bases aligning to TRBD1. The CDR3 spans 14 residues. CDR1 SGHTA and CDR2 FQGNSA come from the germline V gene. V was pared by 5 bases and J by 1 base, with 3 bases of the junction left unmatched. CDR3 region: CASSVQGENTEAFF. Written as DNA, the CDR3 is TGTGCCAGCAGCGTACAGGGGGAGAACACTGAAGCTTTCTTT. The variable domain in full, completed from reference TRBV7-2 and TRBJ1-1, reads GAGVSQSPSNKVTEKGKDVELRCDPISGHTALYWYRQSLGQGLEFLIYFQGNSAPDKSGLPSDRFSAERTGGSVSTLTIQRTQQEDSAVYLCASSVQGENTEAFFGQGTRLTVV.

The rearrangement joins TRBV12-3 or TRBV12-4 to TRBJ2-2, with a possible D match to TRBD1 (6 bases). Trimming shortened V by 5 bases and J by 3 bases, and 7 bases separated the two germline ends. This CDR3 spans 13 amino acids. The CDR3 spells CASSHRDTGELFF. The CDR3 DNA reads as TGTGCCAGCAGTCACAGGGACACCGGGGAGCTGTTTTTT.

The gene calls are TRBV18 and TRBJ1-3; 8 positions agree with TRBD1. The CDR3 contains 17 residues. Germline CDR1 KGHSH, CDR2 LQKENI. The ends lost 5 bases at V and 0 bases at J; junction bases unmatched: 9. DNA of the CDR3: TGTGCCAGCTCATTACTGACAGGGGAGAGCTCTGGAAACACCATATATTTT. This codes for CASSLLTGESSGNTIYF.

This clone occurred once. The V call is TRBV27, the J call TRBJ2-1, with 8 bases lining up with TRBD2. The CDR3 is 14 amino acids. Germline loops: CDR1 MNHEY, CDR2 SMNVEV (reference sequence). V lost 6 bases and J lost 8; bases outside the gene matches: 9. CDR3 sequence (DNA): TGTGCCAGCAGGCCGGGAGGGCCCCTTTATGAGCAGTTCTTC. Encoded protein: CASRPGGPLYEQFF.

The J gene is TRBJ1-5, the V gene TRBV11-2; D not resolved. Trimming stripped 2 bases from V and 2 bases from J, with 19 bases between. CDR1 and CDR2 from the germline V gene are SGHAT and FQNNGV. The CDR3 spans 18 residues. The chain's CDR3 is CASSLFQETLSGNQPQHF. CDR3 DNA sequence: TGTGCCAGCAGCTTATTCCAGGAAACCCTTTCCGGCAATCAGCCCCAGCATTTT.

This sequence joins TRBV7-3 and TRBJ2-3; TRBD2 aligns across 11 bases. The CDR3 contains 16 residues. Germline CDR1 reads SGHTA; CDR2 reads FQGTGA. Germline trimming cut 4 bases from V and 6 bases from J; bases unmatched to any gene: 9. CDR3 region: CASSSGTSGAGDTQYF. CDR3 in DNA: TGTGCCAGCAGCTCCGGGACTAGCGGCGCCGGGGATACGCAGTATTTT.

The chain combines TRBV9 with TRBJ1-4; D unresolved. CDR1 is SGDLS, CDR2 YYNGEE, per germline. The V end was cut by 0 bases, the J end by 0 bases, with 9 bases between. The CDR3 totals 16 residues. As DNA, the CDR3 is TGTGCCAGCAGCGTAGGTCAGTTTACAACTAATGAAAAACTGTTTTTT. Encoded protein: CASSVGQFTTNEKLFF.

V is TRBV27 and J is TRBJ1-6; D ambiguous. Trimming stripped 7 bases from V and 0 bases from J, with 16 bases between. The germline V gene has CDR1 MNHEY and CDR2 SMNVEV (reference sequence). The CDR3 contains 17 residues. The CDR3 sequence: CASTLRPMSSYNSPLHF. The CDR3 bases are TGTGCCAGCACCCTGCGGCCTATGAGCTCCTATAATTCACCCCTCCACTTT.

V usage is TRBV7-2 and J usage is TRBJ2-7; D might be TRBD2 (6 bases). CDR1 SGHTA and CDR2 FQGNSA come from the germline V gene. The germline V and J ends were trimmed by 2 bases and 7 bases, with 15 bases remaining between them. This CDR3 contains 14 residues. The CDR3 protein is CASSLIGGTGEQYF. In DNA, the CDR3 is TGTGCCAGCAGCTTAATCGGGGGAACGGGGGAGCAGTACTTC.

The chain couples TRBV4-1 to TRBJ1-2; 7 nucleotides line up with TRBD1. Trimming took 1 base from V and 4 from J; bases not matched to a gene: 9. CDR3 length: 16 residues. Germline CDR1 MGHRA, CDR2 YSYEKL. The CDR3 loop reads CASSQGLAGQLYGYTF. The CDR3 coding sequence is TGCGCCAGCAGCCAAGGATTAGCGGGACAGCTCTATGGCTACACCTTC.

The chain carries TRBV11-2 and TRBJ2-7; D is unclear. Germline CDR1 SGHAT, CDR2 FQNNGV. This CDR3 is built from 13 residues. Trimming took off 3 bases at V and 0 bases at J, with 6 bases between the two ends. The CDR3 coding sequence is TGTGCCAGCAGCTTTGGCCCCTCCTACGAGCAGTACTTC. Protein: CASSFGPSYEQYF.

The CDR3 loop reads CASSQSGQGAYGNTIYF. The DNA for the CDR3 is TGTGCCAGCAGTCAGTCCGGACAGGGGGCGTATGGAAACACCATATATTTT. This chain joins TRBV14 and TRBJ1-3, with 11 positions matching TRBD1. CDR1 is SGHDN, CDR2 FVKESK, per germline. After removal of 6 bases from V and 3 bases from J, the junction contained 10 bases not matched to a gene. This CDR3 region has 17 residues. The full variable domain, its missing parts supplied by reference TRBV14 and TRBJ1-3, is EAGVTQFPSHSVIEKGQTVTLRCDPISGHDNLYWYRRVMGKEIKFLLHFVKESKQDESGMPNNRFLAERTGGTYSTLKVQPAELEDSGVYFCASSQSGQGAYGNTIYFGEGSWLTVV.

The J gene is TRBJ1-1, the V gene TRBV5-4, with 8 positions matching TRBD1. V shed 4 bases and J 1 base; nucleotides not matched to a gene: 6. CDR3 length: 15 amino acids. The germline gives CDR1 SGHNT, CDR2 YYREEE (reference sequence). CDR3 loop: CASSILTGGNTEAFF. Here the CDR3 DNA reads TGTGCCAGCAGCATCCTAACAGGGGGGAACACTGAAGCTTTCTTT.